The rows below give T cell receptor beta chains drawn from one sample of a study of shared clonotypes between healthy human individuals. Profiling relied on immunoSEQ multiplex PCR, and the TCRdb table lists in-frame clones only, not all of them. The top ten clones hold approximately 1.7% of a sample with under 750,000 clones, approximately 72% of them seen once. The sequenced sample was memory CD4+ T cells sorted from blood. All receptors derive from a woman in her 30s in good health. Both conserved end residues are part of each CDR3. Fields, in order: CDR3 protein, CDR3 DNA, D gene, J gene, V gene, clone size. The D gene is left open where the match is weak. Where a row states a size, it is once, few, many or the class of an expanded clone; other rows omit it.

cdr3_aa: CASSLGQGALPNTGELFF
cdr3_nt: TGTGCCAGTTCCCTAGGACAGGGGGCCCTCCCTAACACCGGGGAGCTGTTTTTT
d_call: TRBD1
j_call: TRBJ2-2
v_call: TRBV19
clone_size: -

cdr3_aa: CASSLAKGTFSNQPQHF
cdr3_nt: TGTGCCAGCAGCTTGGCCAAGGGGACGTTTAGCAATCAGCCCCAGCATTTT
d_call: -
j_call: TRBJ1-5
v_call: TRBV5-8
clone_size: -

cdr3_aa: CASRAYSGGGPYEQYF
cdr3_nt: TGTGCCAGCAGAGCTTACTCCGGCGGGGGTCCCTACGAGCAGTACTTC
d_call: TRBD2
j_call: TRBJ2-7
v_call: TRBV28
clone_size: -

cdr3_aa: CASSSGLAKSDTQYF
cdr3_nt: TGCGCCAGCTCCTCGGGACTAGCGAAGTCGGATACGCAGTATTTT
d_call: TRBD2
j_call: TRBJ2-3
v_call: TRBV10-1
clone_size: few

cdr3_aa: CASSFQGAQETQYF
cdr3_nt: TGTGCCAGCAGTTTCCAGGGGGCCCAAGAGACCCAGTACTTC
d_call: TRBD1
j_call: TRBJ2-5
v_call: TRBV27
clone_size: -

cdr3_aa: CASSFGRELLNEQFF
cdr3_nt: TGTGCCAGCAGTTTCGGGCGGGAGTTATTGAATGAGCAGTTCTTC
d_call: TRBD2
j_call: TRBJ2-1
v_call: TRBV28
clone_size: -

cdr3_aa: CASSSRNQETQYF
cdr3_nt: TGTGCCAGTAGTTCCAGAAACCAAGAGACCCAGTACTTC
d_call: -
j_call: TRBJ2-5
v_call: TRBV19
clone_size: -

cdr3_aa: CASRESSGANVLTF
cdr3_nt: TGTGCCAGCAGGGAGAGCTCTGGGGCCAACGTCCTGACTTTC
d_call: -
j_call: TRBJ2-6
v_call: TRBV7-9
clone_size: few

cdr3_aa: CASSLGGGYGYTF
cdr3_nt: TGCGCCAGCAGCTTAGGTGGGGGATATGGCTACACCTTC
d_call: -
j_call: TRBJ1-2
v_call: TRBV5-1
clone_size: -

cdr3_aa: CASRSNRGTGDTEAFF
cdr3_nt: TGTGCAAGTCGCTCTAACAGGGGTACGGGAGACACTGAAGCTTTCTTT
d_call: -
j_call: TRBJ1-1
v_call: TRBV12-2
clone_size: -

cdr3_aa: CATRRLAGSYEQYF
cdr3_nt: TGTGCCACCAGGAGACTAGCGGGCTCCTACGAGCAGTACTTC
d_call: TRBD2
j_call: TRBJ2-7
v_call: TRBV19
clone_size: -

cdr3_aa: CASSLTGFNYGYTF
cdr3_nt: TGTGCCAGCAGTTTAACAGGGTTCAACTATGGCTACACCTTC
d_call: -
j_call: TRBJ1-2
v_call: TRBV27
clone_size: few

cdr3_aa: CASQGQETSFSNYGYTF
cdr3_nt: TGCGCCAGCCAAGGACAGGAGACAAGTTTTTCTAACTATGGCTACACCTTC
d_call: TRBD1
j_call: TRBJ1-2
v_call: TRBV5-1
clone_size: -

cdr3_aa: CASSQGTTAQLYGYTF
cdr3_nt: TGTGCCAGCAGCCAAGGCACAACGGCTCAACTCTATGGCTACACCTTC
d_call: -
j_call: TRBJ1-2
v_call: TRBV4-2
clone_size: -

cdr3_aa: CASSGPAGGSYGYTF
cdr3_nt: TGTGCCAGCAGCGGACCCGCCGGGGGATCTTATGGCTACACCTTC
d_call: -
j_call: TRBJ1-2
v_call: TRBV5-4
clone_size: -

cdr3_aa: CASSLDRDSGANVLTF
cdr3_nt: TGTGCCAGCAGCTTAGACAGGGACTCTGGGGCCAACGTCCTGACTTTC
d_call: -
j_call: TRBJ2-6
v_call: TRBV7-9
clone_size: -

cdr3_aa: CASSFSGNQPQHF
cdr3_nt: TGTGCCAGCAGTTTTTCCGGCAATCAGCCCCAGCATTTT
d_call: -
j_call: TRBJ1-5
v_call: TRBV28
clone_size: once

cdr3_aa: CSVVSRRTEAFF
cdr3_nt: TGCAGCGTTGTTTCCAGACGGACTGAAGCTTTCTTT
d_call: -
j_call: TRBJ1-1
v_call: TRBV29-1
clone_size: -

cdr3_aa: CASSLPLADTQYF
cdr3_nt: TGCGCCAGCAGCTTGCCCCTGGCAGATACGCAGTATTTT
d_call: -
j_call: TRBJ2-3
v_call: TRBV5-1
clone_size: -

cdr3_aa: CASSISGTNEKLFF
cdr3_nt: TGTGCCAGCAGTATCAGCGGGACTAATGAAAAACTGTTTTTT
d_call: -
j_call: TRBJ1-4
v_call: TRBV6-5
clone_size: few

cdr3_aa: CASSSRGPRYGYTF
cdr3_nt: TGTGCCAGCAGCTCCAGGGGGCCCCGCTATGGCTACACCTTC
d_call: TRBD1
j_call: TRBJ1-2
v_call: TRBV7-2
clone_size: few

cdr3_aa: CASSYSDGEAFF
cdr3_nt: TGTGCCAGCAGTTACTCGGACGGTGAAGCTTTCTTT
d_call: -
j_call: TRBJ1-1
v_call: TRBV6-5
clone_size: -

cdr3_aa: CASSLDSGRGFNEQFF
cdr3_nt: TGTGCCAGTAGTCTCGATAGCGGGAGGGGGTTCAATGAGCAGTTCTTC
d_call: TRBD2
j_call: TRBJ2-1
v_call: TRBV19
clone_size: -

cdr3_aa: CASSFTGNLFGGTYF
cdr3_nt: TGTGCCAGCAGTTTTACAGGGAATCTTTTTGGCGGGACGTACTTC
d_call: -
j_call: TRBJ2-7
v_call: TRBV27
clone_size: once

cdr3_aa: CASSFITGSSYEQYF
cdr3_nt: TGTGCCAGCAGCTTTATAACCGGGAGCTCCTACGAGCAGTACTTC
d_call: -
j_call: TRBJ2-7
v_call: TRBV13
clone_size: -

cdr3_aa: CASSLRQVSNYGYTF
cdr3_nt: TGTGCCAGCAGCTTAAGACAGGTGTCTAACTATGGCTACACCTTC
d_call: -
j_call: TRBJ1-2
v_call: TRBV5-6
clone_size: few

cdr3_aa: CASSQRDRGEPQHF
cdr3_nt: TGTGCCAGCAGCCAGCGGGACAGGGGTGAGCCCCAGCATTTT
d_call: TRBD1
j_call: TRBJ1-5
v_call: TRBV7-2
clone_size: -

cdr3_aa: CASRGAAGHEQFF
cdr3_nt: TGTGCCAGCAGAGGGGCCGCGGGCCACGAGCAGTTCTTC
d_call: -
j_call: TRBJ2-1
v_call: TRBV28
clone_size: once

cdr3_aa: CASSESGRRPGEAFF
cdr3_nt: TGTGCCAGCAGTGAATCGGGCAGGCGCCCTGGGGAAGCTTTCTTT
d_call: -
j_call: TRBJ1-1
v_call: TRBV2
clone_size: -

cdr3_aa: CASSLRGNINNEQFF
cdr3_nt: TGTGCCAGCAGCCTAAGGGGGAACATCAACAATGAGCAGTTCTTC
d_call: -
j_call: TRBJ2-1
v_call: TRBV5-4
clone_size: -

cdr3_aa: CASSIPEGAGTQYF
cdr3_nt: TGTGCCAGTAGTATCCCGGAGGGCGCGGGGACCCAGTACTTC
d_call: -
j_call: TRBJ2-5
v_call: TRBV19
clone_size: -